What follows is one TCR beta chain and its context. Antigen unknown. TCR beta VDJ combinations and CDR3 sequences were profiled from genomic DNA. TCRdb ran MiXCR on the reads and lists one entry per CDR3 protein. The table has 250,000 to 350,000 distinct CDR3 sequences, 45% to 70% seen once. This sample was taken from a study of CD8+CD57+ T cells in acquired aplastic anemia. At the level of the study: Sorted CD4+ and CD8+ cells yielded roughly 3 ug of DNA on average.

V shed 2 bases and J 7 bases; nucleotides not matched to a gene: 11. CDR1 SQVTM and CDR2 ANQGSEA come from the germline V gene. This CDR3 comprises 15 residues. Study-level results: CD8+ Simpson's diversity did not differ significantly between patients and controls.

The origin of this receptor is a human donor with severe aplastic anemia or a healthy control (not recorded which). Specimen: sorted CD4+, CD8+, or CD8+CD57+ T cells (not recorded which) from PBMCs. The V call is TRBV29-1, the J call TRBJ2-5, with TRBD2 matching 9 bases. Written as DNA, the CDR3 is TGCAGCGTTGAAATGACTGGCGGGGGGGCGTGGACCCAGTACTTC. Protein product: CSVEMTGGGAWTQYF.